Described below is a single T cell receptor beta chain sequence and its context. Method: immunoSEQ multiplex PCR; TCRdb's copy keeps in-frame clones and lacks some. The profile shows about 2.3 million clones, 80% to 95% of them singletons. These data belong to a study of shared clonotypes between healthy human individuals. Across the whole study: The donor group consisted of two women and a few men, aged 18 to 49.

Trimming left V 0 bases short and J 6 bases short, with 15 bases between. This CDR3 is built from 15 residues. Germline V lookup: CDR1 SGDLS, CDR2 YYNGEE. The receptor's source is a man younger than 35 in good health. Some clones in this sample may be carry-over from other donors' samples. The genes are TRBV9 and TRBJ1-1, with D tentatively TRBD1 (6 bases). What was sequenced was naive CD4+ T cells from PBMCs. Subset indicated: CD45RA+ positively selected. The CDR3 DNA is TGTGCCAGCAGCGTAGGCCCTACAGGGATCGCTGAAGCTTTCTTT. Translated, it gives CASSVGPTGIAEAFF.